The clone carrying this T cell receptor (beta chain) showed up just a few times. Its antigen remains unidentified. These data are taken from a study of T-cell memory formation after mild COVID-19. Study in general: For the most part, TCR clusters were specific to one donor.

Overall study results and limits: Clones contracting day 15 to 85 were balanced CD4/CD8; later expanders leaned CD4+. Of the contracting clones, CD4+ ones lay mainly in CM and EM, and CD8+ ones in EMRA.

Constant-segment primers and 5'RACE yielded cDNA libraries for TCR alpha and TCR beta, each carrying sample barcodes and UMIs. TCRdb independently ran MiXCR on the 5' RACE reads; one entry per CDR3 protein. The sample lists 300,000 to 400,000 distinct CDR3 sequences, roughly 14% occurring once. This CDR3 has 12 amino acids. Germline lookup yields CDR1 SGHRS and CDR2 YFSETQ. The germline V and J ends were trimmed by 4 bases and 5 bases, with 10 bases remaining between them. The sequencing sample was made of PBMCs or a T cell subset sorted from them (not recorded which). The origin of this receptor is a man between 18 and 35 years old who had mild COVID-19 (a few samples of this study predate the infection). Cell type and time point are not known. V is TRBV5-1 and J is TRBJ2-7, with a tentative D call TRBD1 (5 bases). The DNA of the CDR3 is TGCGCCAGCAGCCTAGGACACAACGAGCAGTACTTC. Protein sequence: CASSLGHNEQYF.